This T cell receptor (beta chain) was recovered during a study of blood T cell repertoires in COVID-19. Looking at the study overall: Acute and convalescent COVID-19 specimens originated in the United States, Italy and Spain.

Per the original data handling: By means of reference gene primer amplification, nucleated cell counts were estimated. The assay was immunoSEQ multiplex PCR, and TCRdb's table has in-frame clones only and misses some. That table gives V, J and clone size, and the DNA gave D and trimming. Of some 130,000 clones in the sample, around 85% are singletons; the top ten hold 4.3%. Per the germline V gene, CDR1 is LNHDA and CDR2 is SQIVND (reference sequence). V shed 3 bases and J 0 bases; nucleotides not matched to a gene: 9. The CDR3 has 18 amino acids. J is TRBJ2-1 and V is TRBV19, with TRBD1 matching over 9 bases. This receptor was taken from a human donor in a cohort sampled during active COVID-19. Sequencing was done on a sample of peripheral blood. CDR3 in DNA: TGTGCCAGTAGTATTCCGGGACAGGGAAGGAACTCCTACAATGAGCAGTTCTTC. Translated: CASSIPGQGRNSYNEQFF.